This TCR beta chain was observed in a study of T cell responses to AZD1222 COVID-19 vaccine. Study observations and caveats: Vaccination with two AZD1222 doses was followed by a rise in Spike-specific TCR breadth and depth. Repertoire sampling occurred only after the peak T cell response. Among AZD1222 vaccinees, only 5 to 7 were seropositive at baseline.

The germline V gene has CDR1 SGHRS and CDR2 YFSETQ. CDR3 size: 16 residues. Trimming took 0 bases from V and 4 from J; bases not matched to a gene: 7. Note on this clone: Its specificity is unknown.

Sequenced by immunoSEQ multiplex PCR; TCRdb stores in-frame clones only, minus some. The sample holds roughly 200,000 clones; about 93% are singletons and the top ten take around 0.93%. The chain links TRBV5-1 to TRBJ2-5; 9 bases are shared with TRBD1. The sample consisted of peripheral blood, taken 28 days after the second dose of the MenACWY control vaccine. The TCR comes from an adult who received the MenACWY meningococcal vaccine as a control. The CDR3 region has the DNA TGCGCCAGCAGCTTGGACCGGACAGGGGTAGGAGAGACCCAGTACTTC. Its translation: CASSLDRTGVGETQYF.